The 17 T cell receptor beta chains reported below all come from one sample, sequenced in a study of CD8+ T cells in alopecia areata. cDNA serving as the sequencing template came from extracted, reverse transcribed RNA. Clones were read by immunoSEQ multiplex PCR, and TCRdb kept only the in-frame ones, dropping some. The sample contains 140,000 to 150,000 clones, over 70% of which appear only once. This specimen consisted of CD8+ T cells sorted from blood, obtained at week 0. The origin of the receptors is a human donor with alopecia areata.

The chain couples TRBV18 to TRBJ2-1, with 9 bases that match TRBD2. The CDR3 totals 15 residues. The V segment lost 3 bases and the J segment 7 bases; nucleotides outside the gene matches: 7. Germline V CDR1 and CDR2: KGHSH, LQKENI. As DNA, the CDR3 is TGTGCCAGCTCACCGGGACTAGCAGTAGATAATGAGCAGTTCTTC. Encoded protein: CASSPGLAVDNEQFF. Complete variable domain (other parts from reference TRBV18 and TRBJ2-1): NAGVMQNPRHLVRRRGQEARLRCSPMKGHSHVYWYRQLPEEGLKFMVYLQKENIIDESGMPKERFSAEFPKEGPSILRIQQVVRGDSAAYFCASSPGLAVDNEQFFGPGTRLTVL.

There are a few counts of this clone. The CDR3 DNA follows: TGTGCCAGCAGGCTTGGGACAGGAAGCAATCAGCCCCAGCATTTT. This encodes CASRLGTGSNQPQHF. The chain has TRBV6-5 and TRBJ1-5, with 8 bases identical to TRBD1. The length of the CDR3 is 15 residues. Looked up from germline, CDR1 is MNHEY and CDR2 is SVGAGI. V lost 6 bases and J lost 1; bases outside the gene matches: 5.

This sequence joins TRBV29-1 and TRBJ1-1; no firm D call. V was clipped by 4 bases and J by 4 bases, with 4 bases between them. Looked up from germline, CDR1 is SQVTM and CDR2 is ANQGSEA. The CDR3 has 10 amino acids. The DNA of the CDR3 is TGCAGCGTTGGAGTCACTGAAGCTTTCTTT. It codes for CSVGVTEAFF.

The chain joins TRBV11-2 to TRBJ2-1; TRBD2 aligns across 7 bases. Germline CDR1 SGHAT, CDR2 FQNNGV. The CDR3 is 15 amino acids. With V trimmed by 4 bases and J by 5 bases, 8 bases remained unmatched. The CDR3 nucleotides read TGTGCCAGCAGCTGGGAGGGAGGGACGCACAATGAGCAGTTCTTC. It yields the protein CASSWEGGTHNEQFF.

The rearrangement links TRBV29-1 to TRBJ2-7; TRBD1 agrees at 8 bases. The junction had 8 bases not matched to a gene; V was cut back by 4 bases and J by 3 bases. The CDR3 has 14 amino acids. CDR1 and CDR2 (germline): SQVTM, ANQGSEA. As DNA, the CDR3 is TGCAGCGTTGTAGGCCAGGGGGCAGACTACGAGCAGTACTTC. Its translation: CSVVGQGADYEQYF.

The rearrangement joins TRBV14 to TRBJ2-7; 12 bases map to TRBD1. The CDR3 spans 14 residues. Trimming took 3 bases from V and 5 from J; bases not matched to a gene: 2. Germline V gene sequence: CDR1 SGHDN, CDR2 FVKESK. CDR3 in DNA: TGTGCCAGCAGCCAGGGACAGGGGGCCCACGAGCAGTACTTC. It translates to CASSQGQGAHEQYF.

Only one count was recorded for this clone. The chain uses TRBV5-6 and TRBJ2-1; D not certain. The CDR3 extends over 12 amino acids. V was cut by 4 bases and J by 3 bases, with 5 bases left in between. The germline CDR1 and CDR2 sequences are SGHDT and YYEEEE. For the CDR3, the DNA is TGTGCCAGCAGCCCGGACTACAATGAGCAGTTCTTC. Protein: CASSPDYNEQFF.

The V gene is TRBV6-5, the J gene TRBJ1-4; D is undetermined. Between the trimmed V and J ends, which lost 0 bases and 5 bases, there was a span of 10 bases. CDR3 length: 15 amino acids. In germline, CDR1 is MNHEY, CDR2 SVGAGI. This chain's CDR3 is CASSYSAGSNEKLFF. As DNA, the CDR3 is TGTGCCAGCAGTTACTCGGCAGGCAGCAATGAAAAACTGTTTTTT.

The genes are TRBV11-2 and TRBJ2-7; unclear D gene. The CDR3 sequence is 15 residues long. With 1 base removed from V and 2 bases from J, the gap between germline ends came to 12 bases. The germline CDR1 and CDR2 sequences are SGHAT and FQNNGV. The DNA of the CDR3 is TGTGCCAGCAGCTTAGTCCACTATCCGACCTACGAGCAGTACTTC. It encodes CASSLVHYPTYEQYF.

The gene calls are TRBV29-1 and TRBJ2-3, with D perhaps matching TRBD1 or TRBD2 (5 bases each). CDR1 SQVTM and CDR2 ANQGSEA come from the germline V gene. With 0 bases removed from V and 0 bases from J, the gap between germline ends came to 16 bases. The CDR3 has 17 amino acids. The CDR3 protein is CSVEDRDEETSTDTQYF. CDR3 DNA: TGCAGCGTTGAAGATCGGGACGAGGAGACTAGCACAGATACGCAGTATTTT.

The chain uses TRBV4-1 and TRBJ2-1; 7 positions agree with TRBD2. Germline V gene sequence: CDR1 MGHRA, CDR2 YSYEKL. V was clipped by 3 bases and J by 8 bases; unmatched bases: 4. The CDR3 contains 13 residues. CDR3 nucleotide sequence: TGCGCCAGCAGCCACTTTAGCGGGTATGAGCAGTTCTTC. The encoded protein is CASSHFSGYEQFF.

Remarks on this clone: The sample contains more than one DNA sequence encoding this CDR3. CDR3 nucleotide sequence: TGTGCCAGCAGCTTGGCAGGATTCTACAATGAGCAGTTCTTC. Protein product: CASSLAGFYNEQFF. V is TRBV5-6 and J is TRBJ2-1; the D is unclear. This CDR3 comprises 14 residues. Germline loops: CDR1 SGHDT, CDR2 YYEEEE. V lost 0 bases and J lost 3, with 7 bases in between. The whole variable domain, remainder taken from reference TRBV5-6 and TRBJ2-1, is DAGVTQSPTHLIKTRGQQVTLRCSPKSGHDTVSWYQQALGQGPQFIFQYYEEEERQRGNFPDRFSGHQFPNYSSELNVNALLLGDSALYLCASSLAGFYNEQFFGPGTRLTVL.

V and J are TRBV9 and TRBJ2-7; D is possibly TRBD1 (6 bases). Germline V gene data show CDR1 as SGDLS and CDR2 as YYNGEE. The CDR3 is 14 amino acids. Trimming took 4 bases from V and 5 from J, leaving 16 bases between them. The CDR3 reads CASSPQDSINEQYF. The CDR3 nucleotides read TGTGCCAGCAGCCCACAGGACAGTATCAACGAGCAGTACTTC.

The J gene is TRBJ2-5, the V gene TRBV29-1, with TRBD1 matching 11 bases. Matching the DNA end better, TRBJ2-7 makes the J call doubtful. CDR3 length: 15 residues. Germline values: CDR1 SQVTM, CDR2 ANQGSEA. CDR3 loop: CSVEDPGQGALEQYF. CDR3 nucleotide sequence: TGCAGCGTTGAAGATCCTGGACAGGGGGCCCTCGAGCAGTACTTC.

V gene TRBV29-1 combines with J gene TRBJ2-7; weak D call: TRBD2 (5 bases). Germline CDR1 reads SQVTM; CDR2 reads ANQGSEA. Deletions cut 7 bases from V and 4 bases from J, with 17 bases between. The CDR3 loop spans 13 amino acids. CDR3 residues: CSARGGSGYEQYF. For the CDR3, the DNA is TGCAGCGCCCGTGGTGGGAGTGGTTACGAGCAGTACTTC.

This clone is a singleton in its sample. The J gene is TRBJ2-1, the V gene TRBV4-1; D is uncertain. Germline V gives CDR1 MGHRA, CDR2 YSYEKL. The CDR3 is made up of 12 amino acids. The V and J ends lost 1 base and 8 bases respectively, with 6 bases between them. As DNA, the CDR3 is TGCGCCAGCAGCCAAGTTTTCTATGAGCAGTTCTTC. Translated, it gives CASSQVFYEQFF.

This clone was recorded once. This chain links TRBV4-2 with TRBJ2-7; the D is unclear. Germline lookup yields CDR1 LGHNA and CDR2 YNFKEQ. The CDR3 has 15 residues. The germline V and J ends were trimmed by 0 bases and 2 bases, with 11 bases remaining between them. Here the CDR3 reads CASSQEGLAAYEQYF. The CDR3 DNA sequence: TGTGCCAGCAGCCAAGAGGGCCTTGCCGCCTACGAGCAGTACTTC.